The clone carrying this T cell receptor beta chain was counted only a few times. The data derive from a study of control samples from healthy donors and cancer patients. The CDR3 consists of 13 residues. The germline CDR1 and CDR2 sequences are SGHAT and FQDESV (reference sequence). V was trimmed by 3 bases and J by 5 bases, leaving 11 bases between them. TCRdb's table, derived via immunoSEQ multiplex PCR, lists solely in-frame clones and lacks some. Of about 150,000 clones listed, approximately 88% were seen once; the top ten hold about 4.9%. Sequenced input: blood. The rearrangement links TRBV11-1 to TRBJ2-7, with a possible D match to TRBD2 (7 bases). This receptor was obtained from a man aged 25-45 years in good health. CDR3 sequence reads: CASSFAGAHEQYF. The CDR3 DNA reads as TGTGCCAGCAGCTTCGCGGGGGCGCACGAGCAGTACTTC.